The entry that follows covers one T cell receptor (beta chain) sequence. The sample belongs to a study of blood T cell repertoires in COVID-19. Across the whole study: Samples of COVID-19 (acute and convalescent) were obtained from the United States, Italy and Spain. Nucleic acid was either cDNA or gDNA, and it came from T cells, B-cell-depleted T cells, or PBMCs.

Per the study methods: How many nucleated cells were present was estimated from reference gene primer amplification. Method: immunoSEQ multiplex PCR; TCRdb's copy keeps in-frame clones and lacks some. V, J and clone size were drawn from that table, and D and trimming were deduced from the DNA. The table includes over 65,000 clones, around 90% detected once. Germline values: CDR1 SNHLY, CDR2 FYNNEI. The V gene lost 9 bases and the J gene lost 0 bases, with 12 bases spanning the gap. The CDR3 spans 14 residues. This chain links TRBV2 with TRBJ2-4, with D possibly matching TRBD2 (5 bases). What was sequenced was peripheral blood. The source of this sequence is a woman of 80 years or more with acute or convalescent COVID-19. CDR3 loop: CASGLGLAKNIQYF. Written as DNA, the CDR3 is TGTGCCAGTGGGCTTGGACTAGCCAAAAACATTCAGTACTTC.